Below, 4 T cell receptor beta chains from the same sample are listed, as sequenced in a study of cytomegalovirus exposure and HLA in healthy donors. PCR employed 60 Vbeta and 13 Jbeta primers. Sequencing used immunoSEQ multiplex PCR; TCRdb keeps in-frame clones, though not all of them. The table records around 140,000 clones, less than 10% of them present only once. Material for sequencing was PBMCs. Receptors originate from a man aged 50 to 59 in good health and CMV-seronegative.

In this sample, this clone turned up a few times. This chain connects TRBV6-5 to TRBJ2-5, with D possibly matching TRBD1 (5 bases). V was shortened by 2 bases and J by 1 base, with 8 bases between the two germline ends. Germline V gives CDR1 MNHEY, CDR2 SVGAGI. CDR3 length: 14 residues. In DNA, the CDR3 is TGTGCCAGCAGTTACAGGGGATCCCAAGAGACCCAGTACTTC. Protein: CASSYRGSQETQYF.

In its sample, this clone was seen once. The same CDR3 can be traced to other DNA sequences in this sample. The chain has TRBV28 and TRBJ2-2, with D unresolved. Germline-derived CDR1 and CDR2 are MDHEN and SYDVKM. V was cut by 5 bases and J by 1 base, with 2 bases left in between. CDR3 length equals 12 residues. CDR3 amino acids: CASSLNTGELFF. For the CDR3, the DNA is TGTGCCAGCAGTCTGAACACCGGGGAGCTGTTTTTT.

The sample holds many counts of this clone. The rearrangement links TRBV5-1 to TRBJ2-2; D gene uncertain. V dropped 6 bases and J dropped 1 base, with 13 bases sitting between them. The CDR3 spans 15 residues. Germline V gene sequence: CDR1 SGHRS, CDR2 YFSETQ. CDR3 sequence (DNA): TGCGCCAGCAACATTGATACAGTGAACACCGGGGAGCTGTTTTTT. Translated: CASNIDTVNTGELFF.

This chain links TRBV5-4 with TRBJ2-2, with D unclear. Germline V gene sequence: CDR1 SGHNT, CDR2 YYREEE (reference sequence). V gave up 1 base and J gave up 5 bases, with 12 bases separating them. The CDR3 is 15 amino acids. CDR3: CASSLTNPRTGELFF. The DNA for the CDR3 is TGTGCCAGCAGCTTGACCAATCCCAGAACCGGGGAGCTGTTTTTT. Based on the CDR3 plus reference TRBV5-4 and TRBJ2-2, the full variable domain is ETGVTQSPTHLIKTRGQQVTLRCSSQSGHNTVSWYQQALGQGPQFIFQYYREEENGRGNFPPRFSGLQFPNYSSELNVNALELDDSALYLCASSLTNPRTGELFFGEGSRLTVL.